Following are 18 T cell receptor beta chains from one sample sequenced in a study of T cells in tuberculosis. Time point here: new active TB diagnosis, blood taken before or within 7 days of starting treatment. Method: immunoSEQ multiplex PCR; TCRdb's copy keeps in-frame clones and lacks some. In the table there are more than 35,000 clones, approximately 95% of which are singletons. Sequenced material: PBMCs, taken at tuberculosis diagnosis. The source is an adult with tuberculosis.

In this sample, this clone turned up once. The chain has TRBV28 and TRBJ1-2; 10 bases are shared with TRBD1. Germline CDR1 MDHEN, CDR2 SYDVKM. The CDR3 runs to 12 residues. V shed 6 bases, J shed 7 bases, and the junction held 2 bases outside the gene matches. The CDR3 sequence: CASRGTGVGYTF. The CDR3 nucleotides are TGTGCCAGCAGAGGGACAGGGGTTGGCTACACCTTC.

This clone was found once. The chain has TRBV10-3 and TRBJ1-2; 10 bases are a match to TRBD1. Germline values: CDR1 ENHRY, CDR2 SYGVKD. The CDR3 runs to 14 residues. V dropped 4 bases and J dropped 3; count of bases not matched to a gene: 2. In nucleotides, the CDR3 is TGTGCCATCAGTGGACAGGGGGCTGACTATGGCTACACCTTC. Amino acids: CAISGQGADYGYTF.

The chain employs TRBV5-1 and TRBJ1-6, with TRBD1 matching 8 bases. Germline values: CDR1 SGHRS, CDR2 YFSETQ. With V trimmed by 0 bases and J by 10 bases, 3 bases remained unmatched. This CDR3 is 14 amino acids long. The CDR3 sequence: CASSLGTGMSPLHF. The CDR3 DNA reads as TGCGCCAGCAGCTTGGGGACAGGGATGTCACCCCTCCACTTT.

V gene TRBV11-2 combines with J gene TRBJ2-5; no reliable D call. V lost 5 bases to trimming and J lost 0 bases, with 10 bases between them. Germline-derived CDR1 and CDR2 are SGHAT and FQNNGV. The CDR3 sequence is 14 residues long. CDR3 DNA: TGTGCCAGCAGCCGCGCTCCGAACCAAGAGACCCAGTACTTC. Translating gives CASSRAPNQETQYF.

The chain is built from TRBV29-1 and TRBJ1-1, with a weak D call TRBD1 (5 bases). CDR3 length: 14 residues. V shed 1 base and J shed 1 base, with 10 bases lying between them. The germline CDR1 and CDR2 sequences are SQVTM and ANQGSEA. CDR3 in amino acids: CSVEVRQGNTEAFF. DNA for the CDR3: TGCAGCGTTGAAGTGCGTCAGGGGAACACTGAAGCTTTCTTT.

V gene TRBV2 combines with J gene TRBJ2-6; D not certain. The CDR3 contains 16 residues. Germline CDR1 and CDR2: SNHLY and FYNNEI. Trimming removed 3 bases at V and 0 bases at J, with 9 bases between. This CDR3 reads CASSEFPFSGANVLTF. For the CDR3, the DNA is TGTGCCAGCAGTGAGTTTCCCTTCTCTGGGGCCAACGTCCTGACTTTC.

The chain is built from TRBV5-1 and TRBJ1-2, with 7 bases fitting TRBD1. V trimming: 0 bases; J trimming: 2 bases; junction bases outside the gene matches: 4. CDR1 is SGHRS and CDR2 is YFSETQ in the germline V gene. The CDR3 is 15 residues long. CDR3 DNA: TGCGCCAGCAGCTTGGGGGCGACAGGGAACTATGGCTACACCTTC. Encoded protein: CASSLGATGNYGYTF.

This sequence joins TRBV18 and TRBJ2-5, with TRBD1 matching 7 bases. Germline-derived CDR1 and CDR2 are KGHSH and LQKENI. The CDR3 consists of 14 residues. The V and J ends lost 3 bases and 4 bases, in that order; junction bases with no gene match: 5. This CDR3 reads CASSPGQRSETQYF. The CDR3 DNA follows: TGTGCCAGCTCACCGGGACAGAGATCAGAGACCCAGTACTTC.

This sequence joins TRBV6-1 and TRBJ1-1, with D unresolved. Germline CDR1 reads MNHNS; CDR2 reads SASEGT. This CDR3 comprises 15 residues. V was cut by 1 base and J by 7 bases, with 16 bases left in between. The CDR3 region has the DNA TGTGCCAGCAGTGAAGGAGGGTACTACAGCAATGAAGCTTTCTTT. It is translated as CASSEGGYYSNEAFF.

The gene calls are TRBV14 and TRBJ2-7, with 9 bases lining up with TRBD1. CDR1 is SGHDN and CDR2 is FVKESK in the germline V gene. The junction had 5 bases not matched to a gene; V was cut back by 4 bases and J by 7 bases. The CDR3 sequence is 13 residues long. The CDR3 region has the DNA TGTGCCAGCAGCCTAACAGGGGGCGGAGAGCAGTACTTC. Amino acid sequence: CASSLTGGGEQYF.

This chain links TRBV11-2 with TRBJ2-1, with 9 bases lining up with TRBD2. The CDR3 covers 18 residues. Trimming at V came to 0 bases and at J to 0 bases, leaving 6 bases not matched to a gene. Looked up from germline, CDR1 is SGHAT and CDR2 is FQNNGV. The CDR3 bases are TGTGCCAGCAGCTTAGATCCCGGACTAGCGCTCTCCTACAATGAGCAGTTCTTC. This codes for CASSLDPGLALSYNEQFF.

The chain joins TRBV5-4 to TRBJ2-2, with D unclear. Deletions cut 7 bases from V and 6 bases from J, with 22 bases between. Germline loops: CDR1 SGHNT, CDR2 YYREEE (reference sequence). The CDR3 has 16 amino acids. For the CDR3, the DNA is TGTGCCAGCGCTCGAAAAATGGGTTCGAGGTCCGGGGAGCTGTTTTTT. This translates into CASARKMGSRSGELFF. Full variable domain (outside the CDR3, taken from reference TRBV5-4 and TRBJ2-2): ETGVTQSPTHLIKTRGQQVTLRCSSQSGHNTVSWYQQALGQGPQFIFQYYREEENGRGNFPPRFSGLQFPNYSSELNVNALELDDSALYLCASARKMGSRSGELFFGEGSRLTVL.

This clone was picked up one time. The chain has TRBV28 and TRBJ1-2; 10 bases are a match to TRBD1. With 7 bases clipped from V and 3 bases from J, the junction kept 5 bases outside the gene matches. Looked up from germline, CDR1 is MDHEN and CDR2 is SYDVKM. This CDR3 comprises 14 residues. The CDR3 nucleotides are TGTGCCAGCACCCGGGACAGGGGTTACTATGGCTACACCTTC. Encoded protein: CASTRDRGYYGYTF.

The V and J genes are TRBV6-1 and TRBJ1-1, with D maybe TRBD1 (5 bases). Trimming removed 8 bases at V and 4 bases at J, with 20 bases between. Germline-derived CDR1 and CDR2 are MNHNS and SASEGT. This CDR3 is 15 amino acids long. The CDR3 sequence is CASSDRGRIITEAFF. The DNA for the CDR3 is TGTGCCAGCTCCGACCGGGGGAGGATAATCACTGAAGCTTTCTTT.

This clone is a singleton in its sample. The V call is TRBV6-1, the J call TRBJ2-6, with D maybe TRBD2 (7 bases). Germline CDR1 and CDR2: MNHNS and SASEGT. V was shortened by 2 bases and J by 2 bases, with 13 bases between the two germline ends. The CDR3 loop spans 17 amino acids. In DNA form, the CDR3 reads TGTGCCAGCAGTGAACTCTTCGGGGGGCCTGGGGCCAACGTCCTGACTTTC. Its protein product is CASSELFGGPGANVLTF.

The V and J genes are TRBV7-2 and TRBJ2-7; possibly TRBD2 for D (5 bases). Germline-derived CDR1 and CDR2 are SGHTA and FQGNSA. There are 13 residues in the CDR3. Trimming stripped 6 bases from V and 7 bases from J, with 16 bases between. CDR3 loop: CASRGLGPGEQYF. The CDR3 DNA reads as TGTGCCAGCAGGGGTCTCGGTCCGGGGGAGCAGTACTTC.

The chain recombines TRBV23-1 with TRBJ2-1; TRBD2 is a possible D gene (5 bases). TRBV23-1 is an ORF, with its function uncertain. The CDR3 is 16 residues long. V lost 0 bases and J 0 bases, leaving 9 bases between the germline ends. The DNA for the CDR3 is TGCGCCAGCAGTCAATCGCGGAGGAGCTCCTACAATGAGCAGTTCTTC. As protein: CASSQSRRSSYNEQFF.

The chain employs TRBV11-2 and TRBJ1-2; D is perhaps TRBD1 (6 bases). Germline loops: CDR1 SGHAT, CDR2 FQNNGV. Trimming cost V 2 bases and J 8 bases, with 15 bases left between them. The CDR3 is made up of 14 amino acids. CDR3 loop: CASSLSRGADGYTF. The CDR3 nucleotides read TGTGCCAGCAGCTTATCCCGGGGGGCGGACGGCTACACCTTC.